This TCR beta chain was retrieved from a study of T cells in Graves' hyperthyroidism and ophthalmopathy (dated by TCRdb to between 2018 and 2021). Some background on the complete study: Peripheral blood was sampled at the time of initial diagnosis, prior to any treatment. To identify distinguishing TCR V-J signatures, a discovery cohort of about 100 patients was used, comprising 43 with Graves' ophthalmopathy and roughly 60 with stable Graves' hyperthyroidism. Whether ophthalmopathy could be predicted prospectively was tested in an independent validation cohort made up of under 20 hyperthyroidism patients plus 17 patients who later progressed to ophthalmopathy. The approximately 98 discovery patients were randomly divided into training and test sets at a 7:3 ratio. In roughly six Graves' hyperthyroidism patients, the study also compared T-cell repertoires from thyroid tissue with T-cell repertoires from blood. Following sampling, methimazole starting at 30 mg daily was given to hyperthyroidism patients, and high-dose intravenous methylprednisolone was given to ophthalmopathy patients. According to the paper, TCR Vbeta CDR3 sequencing was carried out on over 130 peripheral blood samples, which came from fewer than 50 ophthalmopathy, around 75 hyperthyroidism and approximately 17 progressor patients.

The CDR3 runs 12 residues from the cysteine to the phenylalanine. The kept DNA is CDR3 alone, 36 bases in frame from the first base. The V end gives up 6 bases and the J end 4 bases, leaving 2 bases in the junction not matched to a gene. Moderately to severely active disease, a Clinical Activity Score of at least 3, a NOSPECS grade of at least 4, and a duration under 3 months were present in ophthalmopathy patients. Exclusion was applied to patients with uncontrolled infections, other autoimmune diseases, pregnancy or lactation. Diagnoses were established on the basis of clinical symptoms, serum thyroxine and TRAb, thyroid ultrasound, and orbital computed tomography. PBMCs were isolated from approximately 10 ml of fresh peripheral blood by Ficoll-Paque density gradient centrifugation. Trizol reagent was used to extract total RNA, and RNA quality was then checked on an Agilent 2100 Bioanalyzer. This clonotype was recorded at least ten times. What antigen it recognizes has not been identified. The sample holds no much larger clone one base away, and base qualities are not on file.

The full study reports these points: No statistical method was used to fix the sample size in advance, and group allocation was not hidden from the investigators. In validation, the model predicted progression to ophthalmopathy with approximately 69% sensitivity and roughly 75% specificity, a median of 6.5 months before onset. In cross-validation, a model built on a 13 V-J signature told ophthalmopathy apart from stable hyperthyroidism with 87.88% sensitivity and about 81% specificity, and in testing the same model reached 80%/75%. Most expanded thyroid clonotypes (frequency above 0.001) were also detected in blood, suggesting blood repertoires may reflect thyroid immune responses.

Amplification of TCR beta CDR3 regions was carried out from RNA transcripts. For the first round of RT-PCR on the TCR CDR3, the HTBI primer set was used together with the Qiagen OneStep RT-PCR kit. Libraries were constructed in a second round of multiplex PCR, after which size selection and purification were carried out. Libraries were sequenced paired-end with 100 bp reads on an Illumina HiSeq2000. For the original study's pipeline: SOAPnuke was used to process the raw data, throwing out any read that contained adapters or uncalled bases, had a mean Phred below 15, or lacked an exact constant-primer or identifier match. High-quality paired reads were merged using COPE v1.2.5, and each unique nucleotide sequence was defined as a clonotype. Clonotypes were aligned to IMGT TRBV, TRBD and TRBJ reference segments using MiTCR v1.1. The analysis was restricted to V-J combinations with a frequency above 0.0001, which together covered 99.2% of the repertoires. A TCS score was defined as the ratio of F50 (clonal expansion) to E x V (chaos), with BLOSUM62-based TCRdist applied between CDR3 peptides within each V-J. Welch's t-statistics and random forest reduced fewer than 600 V-J features to 13, which were used in a naive Bayes classifier (R e1071). TCRdb trimmed public reads at Q25 via fastp, called clones via MiXCR and kept in-frame beta chains. All rows with the same CDR3 protein become a single entry with the most common DNA and genes. None of the V and J calls come from the authors' own analysis; TCRdb made them. The sample table contains 300,000 to 500,000 distinct CDR3 sequences; only one count was recorded for over 11% of them. The ten largest clones take up under 30% of the sample.

The rearranged segments are TRBV12-3 or TRBV12-4 and TRBJ1-2, with 7 middle bases fitting TRBD1. What was sequenced was blood. This TCR was recovered from a man between 45 and 60 years old with Graves' ophthalmopathy. CDR3 region: CASRGQFYGYTF. The nucleotide sequence is given as TGTGCCAGCAGGGGACAGTTCTATGGCTACACCTTC.